This T cell receptor beta chain comes out of a study of T cells in Graves' hyperthyroidism and ophthalmopathy. On the study more broadly: Peripheral blood was taken when the disease was first diagnosed, before any treatment began. Overall study results and limits: Most clonotypes expanded in thyroid above 0.001 were likewise present in blood.

This clonotype was counted between two and nine times. What it binds is not known. Exclusions: uncontrolled infection, other autoimmune disease, pregnancy, lactation. The CDR3 loop spans 13 amino acids. Per the germline V gene, CDR1 is PRHDT and CDR2 is FYEKMQ (reference sequence). The V end lost 3 bases, the J end lost 5 bases, and 7 bases lay between the germline ends. RNA transcripts yielded amplified TCR beta CDR3 regions. In the first-round RT-PCR of the TCR CDR3, the HTBI primer set was used. TCRdb re-analysed the multiplex PCR reads in MiXCR, keeping a single row per CDR3 protein. The sample lists 350,000 or so distinct CDR3 sequences; around 18% were seen once.

The sequencing input was blood. The TCR sequence derives from a woman between 40 and 55 years old with Graves' ophthalmopathy. This rearrangement joins TRBV13 to TRBJ2-2; no firm D call. The CDR3 protein is CASSFGQTGELFF. Written as DNA, the CDR3 is TGTGCCAGCAGCTTCGGGCAGACCGGGGAGCTGTTTTTT.